A selection of T cell receptor beta chains follows, all from one sample in a study of T cell responses to AZD1222 COVID-19 vaccine. Sequenced by immunoSEQ multiplex PCR; TCRdb stores in-frame clones only, minus some. In the table there are 95,000 to 100,000 clones, almost 90% of which are singletons. This sample comprised peripheral blood, obtained 28 days after the second AZD1222 dose. Receptor source: an adult who received the AZD1222 COVID-19 vaccine. The CDR3 runs from the conserved cysteine through the conserved F or W. The order of the fields is J gene, clone size, D gene, V gene, CDR3 protein, CDR3 DNA. D genes are given only for firm matches. Expanded clones get a size class; other rows say once, few or many, or leave the size out.

TRBJ1-2	-	TRBD1	TRBV7-8	CASSLWWDRGLGYTF	TGTGCCAGCAGCTTATGGTGGGACAGGGGGCTTGGCTACACCTTC
TRBJ2-5	-	TRBD1	TRBV5-1	CASSLTGTGGEETQYF	TGCGCCAGCAGCTTAACCGGGACAGGGGGCGAGGAGACCCAGTACTTC
TRBJ2-1	-	-	TRBV4-1	CASSQDPPSGTGNEQFF	TGCGCCAGCAGCCAAGACCCTCCTAGCGGGACAGGCAATGAGCAGTTCTTC
TRBJ2-2	-	-	TRBV5-1	CASSSNTGELFF	TGCGCCAGCAGCTCAAACACCGGGGAGCTGTTTTTT
TRBJ2-2	-	-	TRBV7-2	CASSLAPAANTGELFF	TGTGCCAGCAGCTTAGCTCCGGCTGCGAACACCGGGGAGCTGTTTTTT
TRBJ2-7	-	-	TRBV20-1	CSASLPLEQYF	TGCAGTGCTAGCCTTCCGCTCGAGCAGTACTTC
TRBJ1-1	-	-	TRBV9	CASSAEGRDTEAFF	TGTGCCAGCAGCGCCGAGGGGAGGGACACTGAAGCTTTCTTT
TRBJ2-7	few	-	TRBV5-1	CASSLRFSHEQYF	TGCGCCAGCAGCTTGAGGTTTAGCCACGAGCAGTACTTC
TRBJ2-7	-	TRBD2	TRBV5-4	CASSLSGISYEQYF	TGTGCCAGCAGCCTTAGCGGGATCAGCTACGAGCAGTACTTC
TRBJ1-5	-	TRBD1	TRBV5-6	CASSLAGNRGQHF	TGTGCCAGCAGCTTGGCTGGGAACAGGGGTCAGCATTTT
TRBJ1-1	-	-	TRBV7-9	CASSSAQGDTEAFF	TGTGCCAGCAGCTCGGCCCAGGGAGACACTGAAGCTTTCTTT
TRBJ2-1	-	-	TRBV7-8	CASIFKRGLSGEQFF	TGTGCCAGCATCTTTAAACGCGGGCTGAGTGGTGAGCAGTTCTTC
TRBJ2-3	-	TRBD2	TRBV9	CASSPGLVPTDTQYF	TGTGCCAGCAGCCCAGGACTAGTCCCCACAGATACGCAGTATTTT
TRBJ1-5	-	TRBD1	TRBV30	CAWSTTGLSDNQPQHF	TGTGCCTGGAGTACGACAGGGCTTAGTGACAATCAGCCCCAGCATTTT
TRBJ2-3	-	-	TRBV7-3	CASSLTGVVTDTQYF	TGTGCCAGCAGCTTAACGGGTGTTGTCACAGATACGCAGTATTTT
TRBJ1-5	few	-	TRBV4-2	CASSQGASRANQPQHF	TGTGCCAGCAGCCAAGGGGCCAGCAGGGCGAATCAGCCCCAGCATTTT
TRBJ1-1	-	-	TRBV3-1/TRBV3-2	CASSPLSRRNTEAFF	TGTGCCAGCAGCCCCCTCTCCCGGCGGAACACTGAAGCTTTCTTT
TRBJ2-1	-	TRBD2	TRBV10-3	CAISVITSGHNEQFF	TGTGCCATCAGTGTTATTACTAGCGGCCACAATGAGCAGTTCTTC
TRBJ1-1	-	TRBD1	TRBV5-4	CASSSTRTGFITEAFF	TGTGCCAGCAGCTCGACTCGGACAGGGTTCATCACTGAAGCTTTCTTT
TRBJ2-1	-	TRBD2	TRBV7-2	CASSLEGTSGRANEQFF	TGTGCCAGCAGCTTAGAAGGGACTAGCGGGAGGGCTAATGAGCAGTTCTTC
TRBJ2-2	-	TRBD2	TRBV19	CASSIGGGRGTGELFF	TGTGCCAGTAGTATAGGTGGCGGGAGGGGTACCGGGGAGCTGTTTTTT
TRBJ2-2	-	-	TRBV4-1	CASSQEGGTANTGELFF	TGCGCCAGCAGCCAAGAGGGGGGGACAGCCAACACCGGGGAGCTGTTTTTT
TRBJ2-3	-	TRBD2	TRBV5-1	CASSPGLATDTQYF	TGCGCCAGCAGCCCGGGACTAGCCACAGATACGCAGTATTTT
TRBJ2-5	once	-	TRBV7-9	CASSLSEAQYF	TGTGCCAGCAGCTTATCGGAGGCCCAGTACTTC